The next 18 T cell receptor beta chains were all read from a single sample in a study of CD8 T cells in ankylosing spondylitis. Each CDR3 protein is one row after TCRdb ran MiXCR on the 5' RACE reads. The sample comprises 85,000 to 100,000 distinct CDR3 sequences, around 10% of which are singletons, and roughly 5.6% rests with the top ten. The sample was blood, either unsorted or a sorted T cell fraction (not recorded which). These receptors were taken from a male donor with ankylosing spondylitis or in good health (not recorded which).

This clonotype has ten or more counts. The rearrangement uses TRBV12-3 or TRBV12-4 and TRBJ2-5; D unresolved. The V end was cut by 4 bases, the J end by 3 bases, with 12 bases between. The CDR3 runs 14 residues. The CDR3 loop is CASSSIRQEETQYF. The CDR3, as DNA: TGTGCCAGCAGTTCCATCCGACAAGAAGAGACCCAGTACTTC.

This sequence joins TRBV7-3 and TRBJ2-1; 8 positions agree with TRBD1. CDR1 is SGHTA and CDR2 is FQGTGA in the germline V gene. V was clipped by 4 bases and J by 1 base; unmatched bases: 3. This CDR3 is built from 15 residues. The CDR3 DNA reads TGTGCCAGCAGCTATCAGGGGGCTTCCTACAATGAGCAGTTCTTC. Translating gives CASSYQGASYNEQFF.

The table lists this clonotype with many counts. The chain couples TRBV20-1 to TRBJ2-2; D might be TRBD2 (7 bases). Germline CDR1 and CDR2: DFQATT and SNEGSKA (reference sequence). The V end was cut by 4 bases, the J end by 3 bases, with 21 bases between. There are 17 residues in the CDR3. CDR3 sequence: CSATSRRGAGDTGELFF. The DNA for the CDR3 is TGCAGTGCTACATCCCGCCGGGGGGCCGGGGACACCGGGGAGCTGTTTTTT.

On this clonotype: This clone may be a read error of a much larger clone one base away. The V call is TRBV20-1, the J call TRBJ2-4, with 7 bases fitting TRBD2. Germline-derived CDR1 and CDR2 are DFQATT and SNEGSKA (reference sequence). The CDR3 contains 15 residues. CDR3 DNA sequence: TGCAGTACTAGCGACGGACGTCTAGCCAAAAACATTCAGTACTTC. Protein product: CSTSDGRLAKNIQYF.

The J gene is TRBJ2-5, the V gene TRBV4-2; TRBD2 aligns across 10 bases. The length of the CDR3 is 15 residues. V lost 5 bases to trimming and J lost 5 bases; unmatched junction nucleotides: 8. CDR1 LGHNA and CDR2 YNFKEQ come from the germline V gene. CDR3 protein: CASSLEAGGLETQYF. The CDR3 bases are TGTGCCAGCAGCTTAGAAGCGGGGGGGCTGGAGACCCAGTACTTC.

The chain couples TRBV20-1 to TRBJ2-3, with 9 positions matching TRBD2. The V gene's germline CDR1 is DFQATT and CDR2 SNEGSKA (reference sequence). The trim removed 0 bases at V and 5 bases at J, leaving 6 bases unmatched. The CDR3 is 15 amino acids. The CDR3 sequence: CSARDPLAGRDTQYF. CDR3 DNA sequence: TGCAGTGCTAGAGATCCCCTAGCGGGGCGAGATACGCAGTATTTT.

This clonotype has a handful of counts. The rearrangement uses TRBV7-3 and TRBJ2-1; possibly TRBD2 for D (5 bases). V gave up 5 bases and J gave up 7 bases, with 21 bases separating them. There are 16 residues in the CDR3. The germline CDR1 and CDR2 sequences are SGHTA and FQGTGA. CDR3 protein: CASSPEGVRVANEQFF. The CDR3 nucleotides are TGTGCCAGCAGCCCCGAGGGAGTTCGCGTTGCGAATGAGCAGTTCTTC. Based on the CDR3 plus reference TRBV7-3 and TRBJ2-1, the full variable domain is GAGVSQTPSNKVTEKGKYVELRCDPISGHTALYWYRQSLGQGPEFLIYFQGTGAADDSGLPNDRFFAVRPEGSVSTLKIQRTERGDSAVYLCASSPEGVRVANEQFFGPGTRLTVL.

This clonotype has at least ten counts. The genes are TRBV2 and TRBJ2-7; 7 bases map to TRBD1. Germline assignment: CDR1 SNHLY and CDR2 FYNNEI. CDR3 size: 14 residues. V trimming: 5 bases; J trimming: 2 bases; junction bases outside the gene matches: 6. CDR3 nucleotide sequence: TGTGCCAGCAGTCTCCGACAGGGCGCCTACGAGCAGTACTTC. Protein product: CASSLRQGAYEQYF.

This clonotype appeared many times. The chain is built from TRBV27 and TRBJ2-2, with 9 bases that match TRBD1. The CDR3 covers 14 residues. Germline V gene lookup returns CDR1 MNHEY and CDR2 SMNVEV (reference sequence). Trimming at V came to 4 bases and at J to 7 bases, leaving 4 bases not matched to a gene. The CDR3 is CASSWTGDGGELFF. In nucleotides, the CDR3 is TGTGCCAGCAGTTGGACAGGGGACGGCGGGGAGCTGTTTTTT.

This clonotype was seen a few times. The chain combines TRBV27 with TRBJ2-2; possible D gene TRBD1, 5 bases. V lost 5 bases and J 6 bases, leaving 10 bases between the germline ends. CDR3 length: 13 amino acids. Germline V lookup: CDR1 MNHEY, CDR2 SMNVEV (reference sequence). CDR3 region: CASSTSGPGELFF. CDR3 DNA: TGTGCCAGCAGTACCTCAGGGCCCGGGGAGCTGTTTTTT.

This clonotype was seen at least ten times. The chain couples TRBV10-3 to TRBJ2-1, with D possibly being TRBD1 (5 bases). V shed 8 bases and J shed 6 bases, with 11 bases lying between them. Germline CDR1 ENHRY, CDR2 SYGVKD. The CDR3 extends over 12 amino acids. CDR3 loop: CAISDIPNEQFF. The DNA for the CDR3 is TGTGCCATCTCGGACATCCCCAATGAGCAGTTCTTC.

This clonotype was seen ten or more times. The chain has TRBV5-1 and TRBJ1-1; 7 nucleotides align to TRBD1. The length of the CDR3 is 14 residues. The ends lost 4 bases at V and 4 bases at J; junction bases unmatched: 7. Germline CDR1 SGHRS, CDR2 YFSETQ. DNA of the CDR3: TGCGCCAGCAGCCTAGGGGGCGCATCCACTGAAGCTTTCTTT. The encoded protein is CASSLGGASTEAFF.

The chain links TRBV5-5 to TRBJ1-1; D possibly corresponds to TRBD1 (5 bases). Trimming left V 0 bases short and J 3 bases short, with 9 bases between. The germline V gene encodes CDR1 SGHKS and CDR2 YYEKEE (reference sequence). The CDR3 is made up of 14 amino acids. This CDR3 is CASSLGRGYTEAFF. The CDR3 DNA reads TGTGCCAGCAGCTTGGGTAGGGGTTACACTGAAGCTTTCTTT.

This clonotype was seen a few times. The J gene is TRBJ1-6, the V gene TRBV20-1; 8 bases are a match to TRBD1. With 2 bases clipped from V and 5 bases from J, the junction kept 5 bases outside the gene matches. The germline V gene has CDR1 DFQATT and CDR2 SNEGSKA (reference sequence). This CDR3 comprises 15 residues. CDR3 nucleotide sequence: TGCAGTGCTAGAACACTGGACAGGGATAATTCACCCCTCCACTTT. Its protein product is CSARTLDRDNSPLHF.

This clonotype was found many times. The J gene is TRBJ2-7, the V gene TRBV5-5; D may be TRBD1 (5 bases). The CDR3 totals 13 residues. V lost 1 base, J lost 2 bases, and 7 bases lay in between. Germline CDR1 SGHKS, CDR2 YYEKEE (reference sequence). The CDR3 spells CASSLQGAYEQYF. The CDR3 bases are TGTGCCAGCAGCTTGCAGGGTGCCTACGAGCAGTACTTC.

Points on this clonotype: A read error is possible here, since a much larger clone lies one base away. V is TRBV12-1 and J is TRBJ1-1. TRBV12-1 corresponds to a pseudogene. The CDR3 is 12 residues long. The CDR3 DNA reads TGTGTCAGCACCTCCCTCGGAGGTATGACTTTCTTT. Translating it yields CVSTSLGGMTFF.

This clonotype was found many times. The chain recombines TRBV5-1 with TRBJ2-4; TRBD2 aligns across 11 bases. Germline V gene data show CDR1 as SGHRS and CDR2 as YFSETQ. Trimming at V came to 4 bases and at J to 4 bases, leaving 4 bases not matched to a gene. This CDR3 is built from 15 residues. As DNA, the CDR3 is TGCGCCAGCAGCGTGATAGCGGGGGGGAAAAACATTCAGTACTTC. Translating gives CASSVIAGGKNIQYF.

This clonotype has a count of ten or more. The rearrangement joins TRBV23-1 to TRBJ1-6; possibly TRBD1 for D (6 bases). TRBV23-1 qualifies as an ORF whose function is uncertain. The length of the CDR3 is 15 residues. Trimming removed 2 bases from V and 1 base from J, with 6 bases in between. CDR3 in amino acids: CASSQQGSYNSPLHF. CDR3 bases: TGCGCCAGCAGTCAACAGGGGTCCTATAATTCACCCCTCCACTTT.